The 17 T cell receptor beta chains below all came from one sample that was sequenced in a study of blood T cell repertoires in COVID-19. Generated by immunoSEQ multiplex PCR, the TCRdb table keeps only in-frame clones and is missing some. The data contain 200,000 to 250,000 clones, 85% of them singletons. The sequencing input was peripheral blood. Receptor source: a man over 45 with COVID-19, enrolled during active disease.

The chain carries TRBV7-2 and TRBJ1-6; tentatively, D is TRBD1 (5 bases). There are 13 residues in the CDR3. Trimming pared 5 bases from V and 10 bases from J, leaving 12 bases between. Germline CDR1 is SGHTA and CDR2 is FQGNSA. The CDR3 nucleotides are TGTGCCAGCAGCAGCGGGACGTACTCACCCCTCCACTTT. Translated: CASSSGTYSPLHF.

The V gene is TRBV7-8, the J gene TRBJ2-7; a possible D gene is TRBD2 (6 bases). From germline, CDR1 is SGHVS and CDR2 FQNEAQ. Trimming took 9 bases from V and 0 from J, leaving 21 bases between them. The CDR3 has 16 amino acids. CDR3 DNA sequence: TGTGCCAGTGCCCCGGGGGTTGTGTGGAGCTCCTACGAGCAGTACTTC. As protein: CASAPGVVWSSYEQYF.

The genes are TRBV10-3 and TRBJ1-2; 10 bases fit TRBD1. The germline CDR1 and CDR2 sequences are ENHRY and SYGVKD. V trimming: 5 bases; J trimming: 5 bases; junction bases outside the gene matches: 5. The CDR3 runs 14 residues. Here the CDR3 DNA reads TGTGCCATCAGTAAGACAGGGGGCCGATATGGCTACACCTTC. This gives the protein CAISKTGGRYGYTF.

The chain recombines TRBV11-3 with TRBJ2-7; 9 positions agree with TRBD1. After removal of 5 bases from V and 2 bases from J, the junction contained 4 bases not matched to a gene. The CDR3 covers 14 residues. Germline values: CDR1 SGHNT, CDR2 YENEEA. The CDR3 nucleotides read TGTGCCAGCAGCCGGGGACAGGGCGCCTACGAGCAGTACTTC. Protein: CASSRGQGAYEQYF.

The CDR3 here is CASSQSLGQGGRQPQHF. As DNA, the CDR3 is TGTGCCAGCTCACAATCCCTCGGACAGGGGGGTCGACAGCCCCAGCATTTT. The V and J genes are TRBV18 and TRBJ1-5; 10 bases align to TRBD1. The germline gives CDR1 KGHSH, CDR2 LQKENI. J was trimmed by 7 bases and V by 4 bases; bases with no gene match: 13. There are 17 residues in the CDR3.

This chain links TRBV12-3 or TRBV12-4 with TRBJ1-1, with D unclear. The CDR3 consists of 12 residues. V was cut by 5 bases and J by 5 bases, with 9 bases left in between. As DNA, the CDR3 is TGTGCCAGCAGTGAGGAGGGTACTGAAGCTTTCTTT. Its translation: CASSEEGTEAFF.

The V call is TRBV4-1, the J call TRBJ1-2; 7 nucleotides match TRBD1. The CDR3 sequence is 17 residues long. V lost 4 bases and J lost 2; bases outside the gene matches: 13. CDR1 MGHRA and CDR2 YSYEKL come from the germline V gene. CDR3 protein: CASSPTKSGTANYGYTF. The CDR3 DNA reads as TGCGCCAGCAGCCCCACCAAGTCCGGGACAGCAAACTATGGCTACACCTTC.

This clone was counted a few times. The CDR3 coding sequence is TGTGCCAGCAGCCTGGGGGGTGGAAACACCATATATTTT. This codes for CASSLGGGNTIYF. The chain employs TRBV28 and TRBJ1-3; a weak D match, TRBD1 (5 bases). The CDR3 length is 13 residues. With 6 bases removed from V and 3 bases from J, the gap between germline ends came to 9 bases. Looked up from germline, CDR1 is MDHEN and CDR2 is SYDVKM. Using reference TRBV28 and TRBJ1-3 for the parts outside the CDR3, the full variable domain is DVKVTQSSRYLVKRTGEKVFLECVQDMDHENMFWYRQDPGLGLRLIYFSYDVKMKEKGDIPEGYSVSREKKERFSLILESASTNQTSMYLCASSLGGGNTIYFGEGSWLTVV.

The gene calls are TRBV4-2 and TRBJ1-1; 11 bases agree with TRBD1. The V gene end was trimmed by 10 bases and the J gene end by 4 bases; junction bases not matched to a gene: 2. From germline, CDR1 is LGHNA and CDR2 YNFKEQ. This CDR3 is built from 12 residues. The CDR3 DNA reads as TGTGCCACCGGGACAGGGGGCACTGAAGCTTTCTTT. This sequence encodes CATGTGGTEAFF.

The chain links TRBV6-5 to TRBJ2-7; 7 bases agree with TRBD1. This CDR3 comprises 15 residues. Germline V gene lookup returns CDR1 MNHEY and CDR2 SVGAGI. The junction had 11 bases not matched to a gene; V was cut back by 4 bases and J by 5 bases. CDR3 in DNA: TGTGCCAGCAGTTGGTCCGGGACAGTTTTAAACGAGCAGTACTTC. Residues: CASSWSGTVLNEQYF.

V usage is TRBV11-2 and J usage is TRBJ2-2; 9 nucleotides line up with TRBD1. This CDR3 is 14 amino acids long. V shed 5 bases, J shed 5 bases, and the junction held 3 bases outside the gene matches. Germline V CDR1 and CDR2: SGHAT, FQNNGV. CDR3: CASSPQGATGELFF. In nucleotides, the CDR3 is TGTGCCAGCAGCCCACAGGGGGCAACCGGGGAGCTGTTTTTT.

The V and J genes are TRBV28 and TRBJ2-7; perhaps TRBD1 as D (6 bases). The germline CDR1 and CDR2 sequences are MDHEN and SYDVKM. The V and J ends lost 2 bases and 6 bases respectively, with 8 bases between them. The CDR3 is 12 amino acids. The CDR3 is CASSLGGAEQYF. CDR3 in DNA: TGTGCCAGCAGTTTAGGGGGCGCCGAGCAGTACTTC.

The chain recombines TRBV19 with TRBJ1-5; D remains ambiguous. CDR3 length equals 15 residues. Trimming shortened V by 7 bases and J by 3 bases, and 16 bases separated the two germline ends. CDR1 and CDR2 (germline): LNHDA, SQIVND (reference sequence). The CDR3 region has the DNA TGTGCCAGTACTAAAGCAGGAGGGTACAATCAGCCCCAGCATTTT. This gives the protein CASTKAGGYNQPQHF.

The chain links TRBV6-5 to TRBJ2-7; tentatively, D is TRBD2 (5 bases). This CDR3 region has 12 residues. The V gene's germline CDR1 is MNHEY and CDR2 SVGAGI. Trimming took 5 bases from V and 7 from J, leaving 12 bases between them. The CDR3: CASSPPSGEQYF. CDR3 nucleotide sequence: TGTGCCAGCAGTCCCCCCTCGGGGGAGCAGTACTTC.

The chain combines TRBV9 with TRBJ2-3, with D possibly matching TRBD2 (5 bases). This CDR3 has 14 amino acids. The germline V gene encodes CDR1 SGDLS and CDR2 YYNGEE. V dropped 0 bases and J dropped 3 bases, with 8 bases sitting between them. CDR3 in amino acids: CASSVAPGTDTQYF. CDR3 coding DNA: TGTGCCAGCAGCGTAGCCCCGGGGACAGATACGCAGTATTTT.

This sequence joins TRBV24-1 and TRBJ2-1; a weak D match, TRBD2 (7 bases). There are 18 residues in the CDR3. Germline-derived CDR1 and CDR2 are KGHDR and SFDVKD. V lost 6 bases and J lost 6, with 26 bases in between. CDR3: CATSPSAWGGSNPNEQFF. The CDR3 DNA follows: TGTGCCACCAGTCCTTCCGCTTGGGGGGGCTCTAATCCCAATGAGCAGTTCTTC.

The V gene is TRBV9, the J gene TRBJ2-1; TRBD2 might be the D (6 bases). Trimming removed 4 bases from V and 0 bases from J, with 11 bases in between. Germline V gene sequence: CDR1 SGDLS, CDR2 YYNGEE. The CDR3 loop spans 15 amino acids. The CDR3 here is CASSPMGGSYNEQFF. CDR3 nucleotides: TGTGCCAGCAGCCCCATGGGGGGCTCCTACAATGAGCAGTTCTTC.